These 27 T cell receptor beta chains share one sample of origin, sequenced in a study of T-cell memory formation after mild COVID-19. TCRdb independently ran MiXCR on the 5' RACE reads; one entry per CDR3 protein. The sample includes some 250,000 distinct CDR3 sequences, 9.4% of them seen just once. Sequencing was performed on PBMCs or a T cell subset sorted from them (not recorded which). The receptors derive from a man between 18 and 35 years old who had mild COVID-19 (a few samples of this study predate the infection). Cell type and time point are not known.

The CDR3 spells CASSPHVGSSPTDTQYF. The CDR3 DNA follows: TGTGCCAGCAGTCCACATGTGGGGTCCAGCCCCACAGATACGCAGTATTTT. The V call is TRBV27, the J call TRBJ2-3; D gene uncertain. The CDR3 runs to 17 residues. From germline, CDR1 is MNHEY and CDR2 SMNVEV (reference sequence). The V and J ends lost 5 bases and 2 bases respectively, with 20 bases between them.

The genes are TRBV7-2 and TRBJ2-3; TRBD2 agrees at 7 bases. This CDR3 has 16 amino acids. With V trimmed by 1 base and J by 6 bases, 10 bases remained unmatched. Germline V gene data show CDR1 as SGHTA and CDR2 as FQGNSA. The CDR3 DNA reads TGTGCCAGCAGCTTAGGGATTGCGGGGGACCTGGATACGCAGTATTTT. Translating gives CASSLGIAGDLDTQYF.

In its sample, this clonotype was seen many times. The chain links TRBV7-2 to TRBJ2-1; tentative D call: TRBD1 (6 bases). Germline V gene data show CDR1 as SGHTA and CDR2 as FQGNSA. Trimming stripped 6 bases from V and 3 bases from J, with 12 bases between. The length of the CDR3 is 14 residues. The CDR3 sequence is CASRGTWGYNEQFF. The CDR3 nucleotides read TGTGCCAGCAGAGGGACATGGGGCTACAATGAGCAGTTCTTC.

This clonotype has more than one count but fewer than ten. The CDR3 reads CASSSTAGYQETQYF. DNA for the CDR3: TGTGCCAGCAGCTCCACAGCGGGTTACCAAGAGACCCAGTACTTC. The chain joins TRBV7-2 to TRBJ2-5, with D possibly matching TRBD2 (6 bases). The CDR3 is made up of 15 amino acids. V lost 4 bases and J 0 bases, leaving 12 bases between the germline ends. Germline lookup yields CDR1 SGHTA and CDR2 FQGNSA.

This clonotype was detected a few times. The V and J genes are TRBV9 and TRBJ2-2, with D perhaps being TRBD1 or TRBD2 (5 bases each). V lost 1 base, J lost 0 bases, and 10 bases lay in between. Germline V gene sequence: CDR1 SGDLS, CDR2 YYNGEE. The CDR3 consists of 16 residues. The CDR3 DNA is TGTGCCAGCAGCGTACGAGGGGACCCGAACACCGGGGAGCTGTTTTTT. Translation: CASSVRGDPNTGELFF.

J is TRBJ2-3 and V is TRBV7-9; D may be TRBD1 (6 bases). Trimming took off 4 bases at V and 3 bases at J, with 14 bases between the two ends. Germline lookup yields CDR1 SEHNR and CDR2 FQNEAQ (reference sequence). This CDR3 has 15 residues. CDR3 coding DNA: TGTGCCAGCAGCTGGTTGGGGGCCGAGACAGATACGCAGTATTTT. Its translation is CASSWLGAETDTQYF.

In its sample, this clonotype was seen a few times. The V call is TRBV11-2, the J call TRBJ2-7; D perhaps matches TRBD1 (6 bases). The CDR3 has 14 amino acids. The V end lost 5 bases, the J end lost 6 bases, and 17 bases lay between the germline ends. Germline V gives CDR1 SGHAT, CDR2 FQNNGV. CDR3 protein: CASSPVETGFEQYV. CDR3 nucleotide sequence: TGTGCCAGCAGCCCCGTTGAAACAGGGTTCGAGCAGTACGTC.

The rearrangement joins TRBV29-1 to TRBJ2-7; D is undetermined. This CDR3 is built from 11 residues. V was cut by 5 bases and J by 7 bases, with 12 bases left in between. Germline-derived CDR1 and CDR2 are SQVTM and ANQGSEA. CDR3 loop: CSVRWGWEQYF. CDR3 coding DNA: TGCAGCGTTCGATGGGGTTGGGAGCAGTACTTC.

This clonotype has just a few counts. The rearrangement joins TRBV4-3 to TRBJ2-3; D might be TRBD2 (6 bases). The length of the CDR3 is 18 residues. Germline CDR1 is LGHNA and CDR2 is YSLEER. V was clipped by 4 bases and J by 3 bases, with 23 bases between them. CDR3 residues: CASSPGSSGSGGTDTQYF. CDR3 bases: TGCGCCAGCAGCCCCGGAAGTAGCGGCAGTGGGGGTACAGATACGCAGTATTTT.

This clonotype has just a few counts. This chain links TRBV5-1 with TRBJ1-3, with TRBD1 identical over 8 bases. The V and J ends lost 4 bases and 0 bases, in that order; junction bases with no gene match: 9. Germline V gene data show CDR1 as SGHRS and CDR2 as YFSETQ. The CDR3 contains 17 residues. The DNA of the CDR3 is TGCGCCAGCAGCCGGACGGGACAGGAAGTCTCTGGAAACACCATATATTTT. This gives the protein CASSRTGQEVSGNTIYF.

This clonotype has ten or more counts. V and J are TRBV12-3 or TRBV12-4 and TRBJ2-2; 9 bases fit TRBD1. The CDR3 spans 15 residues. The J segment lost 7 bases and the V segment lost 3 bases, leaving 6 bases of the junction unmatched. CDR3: CASSFAGQGDGELFF. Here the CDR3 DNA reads TGTGCCAGCAGTTTCGCGGGACAGGGTGACGGGGAGCTGTTTTTT.

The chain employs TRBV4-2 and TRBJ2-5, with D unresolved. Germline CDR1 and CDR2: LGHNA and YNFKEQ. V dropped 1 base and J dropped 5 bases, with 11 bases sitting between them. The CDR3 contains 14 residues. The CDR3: CASSQVGPSETQYF. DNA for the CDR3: TGTGCCAGCAGCCAAGTTGGTCCAAGCGAGACCCAGTACTTC.

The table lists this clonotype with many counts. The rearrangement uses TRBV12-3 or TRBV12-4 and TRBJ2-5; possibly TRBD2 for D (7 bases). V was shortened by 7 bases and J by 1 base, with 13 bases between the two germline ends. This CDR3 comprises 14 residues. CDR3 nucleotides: TGTGCCAGCACTTTCGGGGGGCCCCAAGAGACCCAGTACTTC. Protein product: CASTFGGPQETQYF.

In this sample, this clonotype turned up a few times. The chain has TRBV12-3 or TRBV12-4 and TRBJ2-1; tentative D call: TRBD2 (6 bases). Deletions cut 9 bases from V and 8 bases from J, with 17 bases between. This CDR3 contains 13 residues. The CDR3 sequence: CASATVEGDEQFF. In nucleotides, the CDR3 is TGTGCCAGTGCTACTGTGGAGGGCGATGAGCAGTTCTTC.

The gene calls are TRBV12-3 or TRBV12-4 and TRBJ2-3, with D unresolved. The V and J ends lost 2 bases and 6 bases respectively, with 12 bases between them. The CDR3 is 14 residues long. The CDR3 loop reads CASSLTLQVDTQYF. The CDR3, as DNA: TGTGCCAGCAGTTTAACGCTGCAGGTCGATACGCAGTATTTT.

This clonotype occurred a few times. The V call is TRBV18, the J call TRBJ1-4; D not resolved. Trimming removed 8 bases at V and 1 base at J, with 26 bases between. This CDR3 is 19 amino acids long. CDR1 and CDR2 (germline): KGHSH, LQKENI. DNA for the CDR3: TGTGCCAGCCCAAGAAGGCTCGCCCGGGTAAATCGAACTAATGAAAAACTGTTTTTT. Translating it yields CASPRRLARVNRTNEKLFF.

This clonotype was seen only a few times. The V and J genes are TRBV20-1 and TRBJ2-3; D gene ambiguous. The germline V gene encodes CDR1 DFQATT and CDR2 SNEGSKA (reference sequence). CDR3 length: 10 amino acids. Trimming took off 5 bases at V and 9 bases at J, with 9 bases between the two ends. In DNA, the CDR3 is TGCAGTGCTGAGGACGGCACGCAGTATTTT. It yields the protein CSAEDGTQYF.

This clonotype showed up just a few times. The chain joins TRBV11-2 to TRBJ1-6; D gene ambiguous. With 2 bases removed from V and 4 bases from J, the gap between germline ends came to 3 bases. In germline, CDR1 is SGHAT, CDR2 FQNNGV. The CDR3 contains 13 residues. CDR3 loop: CASSLRYNSPLHF. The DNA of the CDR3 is TGTGCCAGCAGCTTAAGATATAATTCACCCCTCCACTTT.

CDR3: CASSLAGGSTYEQYF. The CDR3 DNA follows: TGTGCCAGCAGTTTAGCGGGTGGTTCCACCTACGAGCAGTACTTC. The chain uses TRBV12-3 or TRBV12-4 and TRBJ2-7; unclear D gene. V lost 0 bases and J 2 bases, leaving 11 bases between the germline ends. The CDR3 contains 15 residues.

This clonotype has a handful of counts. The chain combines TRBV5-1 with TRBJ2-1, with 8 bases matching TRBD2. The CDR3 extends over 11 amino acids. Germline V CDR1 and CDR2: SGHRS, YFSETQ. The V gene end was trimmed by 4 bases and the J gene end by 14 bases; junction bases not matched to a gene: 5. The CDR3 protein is CASSAGLVKFF. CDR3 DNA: TGCGCCAGCAGCGCGGGACTAGTGAAGTTCTTC.

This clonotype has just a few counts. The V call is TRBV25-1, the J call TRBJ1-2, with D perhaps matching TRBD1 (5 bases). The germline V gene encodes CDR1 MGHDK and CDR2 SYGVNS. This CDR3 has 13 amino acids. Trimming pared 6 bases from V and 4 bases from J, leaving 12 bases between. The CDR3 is CASSGGGFYGYTF. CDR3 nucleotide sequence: TGTGCCAGCAGCGGCGGGGGTTTCTATGGCTACACCTTC.

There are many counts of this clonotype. The CDR3: CASSQETPGELFF. The CDR3 nucleotides read TGTGCCAGCAGCCAAGAAACGCCCGGGGAGCTGTTTTTT. The V and J genes are TRBV4-2 and TRBJ2-2; no clear D. Per the germline V gene, CDR1 is LGHNA and CDR2 is YNFKEQ. There are 13 residues in the CDR3. Trimming left V 0 bases short and J 6 bases short, with 5 bases between.

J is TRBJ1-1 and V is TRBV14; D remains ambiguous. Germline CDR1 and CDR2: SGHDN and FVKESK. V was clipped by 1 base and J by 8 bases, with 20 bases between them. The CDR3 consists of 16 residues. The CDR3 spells CASSQVAVYRYREAFF. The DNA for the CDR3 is TGTGCCAGCAGCCAAGTCGCTGTATACAGATACCGCGAAGCTTTCTTT.

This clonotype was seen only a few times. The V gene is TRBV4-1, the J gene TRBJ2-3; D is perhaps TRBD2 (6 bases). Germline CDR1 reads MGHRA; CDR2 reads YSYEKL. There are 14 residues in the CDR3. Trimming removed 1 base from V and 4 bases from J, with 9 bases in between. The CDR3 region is CASSQVGTPDTQYF. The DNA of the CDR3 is TGCGCCAGCAGCCAAGTAGGGACTCCAGATACGCAGTATTTT.

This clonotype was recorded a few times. The CDR3 DNA reads TGTGCCACCAGTGATCCGCGGGCGCCGGGAGAGACCCAGTACTTC. Its translation: CATSDPRAPGETQYF. The rearrangement joins TRBV24-1 to TRBJ2-5, with a weak D call TRBD2 (5 bases). Germline values: CDR1 KGHDR, CDR2 SFDVKD. V lost 3 bases to trimming and J lost 4 bases, with 14 bases between them. The CDR3 spans 15 residues.

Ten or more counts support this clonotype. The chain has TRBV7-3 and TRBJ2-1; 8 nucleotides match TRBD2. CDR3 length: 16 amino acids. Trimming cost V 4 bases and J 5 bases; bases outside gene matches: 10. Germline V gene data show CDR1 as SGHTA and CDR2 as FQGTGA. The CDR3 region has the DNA TGTGCCAGCAGCTCCCGCGGGCGGGGGGCGCACAATGAGCAGTTCTTC. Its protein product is CASSSRGRGAHNEQFF.

The DNA of the CDR3 is TGCGCCAGCAGTGAGTCGCCGTGGGGGAACAATGAGCAGTTCTTC. Encoded protein: CASSESPWGNNEQFF. The rearrangement links TRBV10-2 to TRBJ2-1; D possibly uses TRBD1 or TRBD2 (5 bases each). Trimming stripped 0 bases from V and 5 bases from J, with 11 bases between. Germline V gene lookup returns CDR1 WSHSY and CDR2 SAAADI. The CDR3 loop spans 15 amino acids.